This passage covers 2 T cell receptor beta chains from one sample sequenced in a study of blood T cell repertoires in COVID-19. Sequencing was performed with immunoSEQ multiplex PCR; in TCRdb, only in-frame clones are kept and a portion is missing. The sample consists of under 200,000 clones, around four fifths of them appearing once. The sample was peripheral blood. These TCRs come from a woman in her 70s with COVID-19, enrolled during active disease.

The chain recombines TRBV6-1 with TRBJ1-1, with no clear D. The CDR3 has 13 amino acids. Germline V gene data show CDR1 as MNHNS and CDR2 as SASEGT. Between the trimmed V and J ends, which lost 2 bases and 7 bases, there was a span of 11 bases. CDR3 sequence reads: CASSERRAGEAFF. CDR3 coding DNA: TGTGCCAGCAGTGAACGGAGGGCGGGTGAAGCTTTCTTT.

The V call is TRBV11-2, the J call TRBJ2-7; D might be TRBD1 (6 bases). Germline lookup yields CDR1 SGHAT and CDR2 FQNNGV. V was clipped by 1 base and J by 4 bases, with 11 bases between them. The CDR3 is made up of 14 amino acids. For the CDR3, the DNA is TGTGCCAGCAGCTTAGGCCTAGGGGGTTACGAGCAGTACGTC. It yields the protein CASSLGLGGYEQYV.